The clone carrying this T cell receptor (beta chain) was detected only once. The target antigen is unknown. Amplification yielded TCR beta CDR3 regions, with RNA transcripts as the source. The TCR CDR3 was amplified in a first-round RT-PCR using the HTBI primer set. TCRdb processed the multiplex PCR reads anew with MiXCR; each CDR3 protein has one entry. The sample has more than 350,000 distinct CDR3 sequences, about a sixth seen once. The data were taken from a study of T cells in Graves' hyperthyroidism and ophthalmopathy. General study points: A model built on 13 V-J features separated ophthalmopathy from stable hyperthyroidism. Appearing also in blood were most of the thyroid clonotypes expanded above 0.001. Ophthalmopathy was predicted by the model a median of approximately 6 months ahead of onset.

The CDR3 is 17 residues long. Looked up from germline, CDR1 is MNHEY and CDR2 is SVGAGI. Trimming cost V 0 bases and J 0 bases, with 15 bases left between them. Sample: blood. The chain combines TRBV6-5 with TRBJ2-7; D possibly matches TRBD1 or TRBD2 (5 bases each). The receptor was isolated from a woman in her twenties or thirties with Graves' hyperthyroidism that later progressed to Graves' ophthalmopathy. The CDR3 DNA sequence: TGTGCCAGCAGTTACTCGAATTGGGCAGGGAGCTCCTACGAGCAGTACTTC. The encoded protein is CASSYSNWAGSSYEQYF.